This T cell receptor beta chain stems from a study of post-analysis software for immune sequencing data. Study observations and caveats: About five TRBV segments were more frequent in patients than controls; TRBV5-6, TRBV5-1 and TRBV20-1 belonged to this group.

TCR beta cDNA libraries had unique molecular identifiers. TCRdb redid the calling of the PCR reads with MiXCR, one entry per CDR3 protein. This table holds roughly 570,000 distinct CDR3 sequences, approximately 34% found once. Note on this clonotype: The antigen remains undetermined.

CDR1 MNHNS and CDR2 SASEGT come from the germline V gene. The CDR3 spans 14 residues. V was pared by 2 bases and J by 3 bases, with 4 bases of the junction left unmatched. The sequencing input was blood. V and J are TRBV6-1 and TRBJ2-7, with 7 bases aligning to TRBD1. The receptor was derived from a girl younger than 18 with multiple sclerosis. Here the CDR3 reads CASSEPGQIYEQYF. DNA for the CDR3: TGTGCCAGCAGTGAACCGGGACAGATCTACGAGCAGTACTTC.